This paragraph covers one T cell receptor (beta chain) sequence. Source study methods: Reference gene primer amplification gave nucleated cell count estimates. Assay used: immunoSEQ multiplex PCR; TCRdb lists only in-frame clones, some missing. V and J calls and clone size are given by that table; D and trimming were obtained from the DNA. The profile shows approximately 260,000 clones, about 93% of them singletons. Per the germline V gene, CDR1 is SGHRS and CDR2 is YFSETQ. The germline V and J ends were trimmed by 1 base and 0 bases, with 10 bases remaining between them. CDR3 size: 15 residues. These data are taken from a study of blood T cell repertoires in COVID-19. Overall study context: The origin of the acute and convalescent COVID-19 samples was the United States, Italy and Spain.

Individuals aged roughly 18 to 95 years were recruited from 24 US areas. Donors were grouped by their self-reported clinical history. The rearrangement uses TRBV5-1 and TRBJ1-2; D is perhaps TRBD1 (6 bases). Sequencing was carried out using PBMCs or T cells enriched from blood (not recorded which). The sequence was collected from a woman aged 18 to 35 who had recovered from COVID-19. The CDR3 loop reads CASSLTGTTNYGYTF. DNA of the CDR3: TGCGCCAGCAGCTTGACAGGGACGACTAACTATGGCTACACCTTC.